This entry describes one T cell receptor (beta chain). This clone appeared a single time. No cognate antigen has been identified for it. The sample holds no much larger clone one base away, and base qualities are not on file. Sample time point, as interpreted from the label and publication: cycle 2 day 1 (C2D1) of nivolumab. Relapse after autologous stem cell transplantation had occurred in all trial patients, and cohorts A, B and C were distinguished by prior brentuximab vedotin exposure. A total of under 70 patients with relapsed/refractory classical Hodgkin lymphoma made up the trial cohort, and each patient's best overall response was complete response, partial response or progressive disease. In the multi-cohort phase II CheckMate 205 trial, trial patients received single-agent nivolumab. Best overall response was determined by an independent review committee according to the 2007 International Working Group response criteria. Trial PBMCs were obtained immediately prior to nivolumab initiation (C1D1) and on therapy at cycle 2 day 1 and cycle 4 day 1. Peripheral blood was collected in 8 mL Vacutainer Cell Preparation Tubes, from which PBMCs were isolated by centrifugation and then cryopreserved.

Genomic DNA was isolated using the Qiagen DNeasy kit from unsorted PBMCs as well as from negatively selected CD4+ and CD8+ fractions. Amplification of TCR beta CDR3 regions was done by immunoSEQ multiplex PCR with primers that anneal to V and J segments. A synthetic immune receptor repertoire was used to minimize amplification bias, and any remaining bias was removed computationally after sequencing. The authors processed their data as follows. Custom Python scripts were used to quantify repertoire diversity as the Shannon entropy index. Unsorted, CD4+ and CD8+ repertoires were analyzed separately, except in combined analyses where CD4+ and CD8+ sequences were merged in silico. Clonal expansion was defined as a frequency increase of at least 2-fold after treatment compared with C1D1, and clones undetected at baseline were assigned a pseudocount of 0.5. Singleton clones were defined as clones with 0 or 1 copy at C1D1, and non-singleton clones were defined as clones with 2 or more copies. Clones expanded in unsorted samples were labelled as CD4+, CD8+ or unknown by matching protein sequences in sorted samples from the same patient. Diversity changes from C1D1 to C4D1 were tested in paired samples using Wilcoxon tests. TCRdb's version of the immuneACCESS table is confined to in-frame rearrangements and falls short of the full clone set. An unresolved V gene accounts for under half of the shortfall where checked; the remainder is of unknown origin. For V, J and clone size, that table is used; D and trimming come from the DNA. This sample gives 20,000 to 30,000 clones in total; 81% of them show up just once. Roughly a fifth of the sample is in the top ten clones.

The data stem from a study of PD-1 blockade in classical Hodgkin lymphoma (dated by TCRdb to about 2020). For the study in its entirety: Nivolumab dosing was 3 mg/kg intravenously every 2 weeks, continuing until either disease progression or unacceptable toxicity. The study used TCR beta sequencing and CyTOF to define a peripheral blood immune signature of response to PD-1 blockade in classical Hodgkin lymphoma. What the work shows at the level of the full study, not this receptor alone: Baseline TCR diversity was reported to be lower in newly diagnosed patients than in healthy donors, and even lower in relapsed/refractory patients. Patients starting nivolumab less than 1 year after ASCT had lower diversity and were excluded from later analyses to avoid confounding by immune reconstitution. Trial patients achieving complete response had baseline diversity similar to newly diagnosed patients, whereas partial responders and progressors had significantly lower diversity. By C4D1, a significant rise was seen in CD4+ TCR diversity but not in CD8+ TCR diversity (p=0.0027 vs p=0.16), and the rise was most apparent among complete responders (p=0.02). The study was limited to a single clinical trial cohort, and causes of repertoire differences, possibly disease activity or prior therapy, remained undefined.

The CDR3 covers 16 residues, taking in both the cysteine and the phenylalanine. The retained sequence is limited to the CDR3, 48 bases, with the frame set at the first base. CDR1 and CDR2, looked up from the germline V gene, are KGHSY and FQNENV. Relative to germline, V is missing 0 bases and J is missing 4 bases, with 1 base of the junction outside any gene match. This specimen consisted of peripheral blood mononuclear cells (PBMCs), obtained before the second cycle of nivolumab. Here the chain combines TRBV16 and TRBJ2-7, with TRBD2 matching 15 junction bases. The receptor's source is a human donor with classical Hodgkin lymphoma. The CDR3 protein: CASSQSGLAGGYEQYF. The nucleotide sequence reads TGTGCCAGCAGCCAATCGGGACTAGCGGGGGGTTACGAGCAGTACTTC. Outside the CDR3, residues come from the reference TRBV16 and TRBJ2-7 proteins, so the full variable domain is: GEEVAQTPKHLVRGEGQKAKLYCAPIKGHSYVFWYQQVLKNEFKFLISFQNENVFDETGMPKERFSAKCLPNSPCSLEIQATKLEDSAVYFCASSQSGLAGGYEQYFGPGTRLTVT.